This T cell receptor beta chain is drawn from a study of naive and memory T cell subsets. The study's findings and limits: TCR counts from RNA may reflect activation-linked expression changes. Gini index rose across naive, CM, EM and EMRA in CD4 and CD8. Over 90% of naive TCR sequences appeared only once after error correction, unlike memory subsets.

To note about this clonotype: Its target is not known.

The CDR3 contains 14 residues. Germline V gene lookup returns CDR1 GTSNPN and CDR2 SVGIG (reference sequence). Trimming took off 1 base at V and 3 bases at J, with 12 bases between the two ends. An equimolar mix of two oligonucleotides served as the beta constant-region primer for TRBC1 and TRBC2. The ligated cDNA underwent four PCR rounds using SP2 and nested alpha and beta constant-region primers. The cDNA 3' end received a ligated single-stranded oligonucleotide carrying the SP2 primer and a 12-nucleotide UMI. A single record per CDR3 protein comes from TCRdb applying MiXCR to the UMI-ligation and nested PCR reads. The top ten clones hold about 0.85% of a sample with 95,000 to 150,000 distinct CDR3 sequences, around 35% of them seen once.

This receptor was taken from a human donor in good health. The sequenced material came from central memory CD4+ T cells from blood. The chain carries TRBV30 and TRBJ1-1; tentative D call: TRBD1 (5 bases). This chain's CDR3 is CAWSAQAPYTEAFF. The CDR3 DNA reads TGTGCCTGGAGTGCACAGGCTCCTTACACTGAAGCTTTCTTT. Full variable domain (missing parts from reference TRBV30 and TRBJ1-1): SQTIHQWPATLVQPVGSPLSLECTVEGTSNPNLYWYRQAAGRGLQLLFYSVGIGQISSEVPQNLSASRPQDRQFILSSKKLLLSDSGFYLCAWSAQAPYTEAFFGQGTRLTVV.